A single sample is the source of the 24 T cell receptor beta chains below, sequenced in a study of blood T cell repertoires in COVID-19. Sequencing used immunoSEQ multiplex PCR; TCRdb keeps in-frame clones, though not all of them. The data hold about 210,000 clones, with approximately 80% observed a single time. Sequencing was performed on PBMCs or T cells enriched from blood (not recorded which). The receptors derive from a man aged 40-49 years who had recovered from COVID-19.

The rearrangement joins TRBV28 to TRBJ2-3; TRBD2 matches at 11 bases. With 2 bases clipped from V and 2 bases from J, the junction kept 6 bases outside the gene matches. This CDR3 contains 17 residues. Germline assignment: CDR1 MDHEN and CDR2 SYDVKM. The CDR3 region has the DNA TGTGCCAGCAGTTTAAACCCTAGCGGGGGGAACACAGATACGCAGTATTTT. As protein: CASSLNPSGGNTDTQYF.

The rearrangement uses TRBV5-8 and TRBJ2-5, with D hard to call. V was shortened by 4 bases and J by 7 bases, with 11 bases between the two germline ends. CDR1 and CDR2 (germline): SGHTS, YDEGEE. The length of the CDR3 is 12 residues. In DNA, the CDR3 is TGTGCCAGCAGCGGGCCCCTTGGGACCCAGTACTTC. Translating gives CASSGPLGTQYF.

This clone was seen only once. This chain uses TRBV5-4 with TRBJ1-2, with 7 bases that match TRBD1. The CDR3 consists of 13 residues. Germline loops: CDR1 SGHNT, CDR2 YYREEE (reference sequence). After removal of 0 bases from V and 12 bases from J, the junction contained 8 bases not matched to a gene. The CDR3 region has the DNA TGTGCCAGCAGCTTGGCACGTGGGACAGTGGACACCTTC. This codes for CASSLARGTVDTF.

The chain links TRBV3-1 (or the pseudogene TRBV3-2) to TRBJ1-5; 9 bases match TRBD1. The V and J ends lost 4 bases and 6 bases, in that order; junction bases with no gene match: 4. CDR1 and CDR2 from the germline V gene are LGHDT and YNNKEL (reference sequence). The CDR3 spans 14 residues. The CDR3 protein is CASSRGTGRQPQHF. Here the CDR3 DNA reads TGTGCCAGCAGCCGTGGGACAGGGCGTCAGCCCCAGCATTTT.

V gene TRBV27 combines with J gene TRBJ1-6; the D is unclear. The germline V and J ends were trimmed by 6 bases and 10 bases, with 10 bases remaining between them. Germline V lookup: CDR1 MNHEY, CDR2 SMNVEV (reference sequence). CDR3 length equals 12 residues. For the CDR3, the DNA is TGTGCCAGCAGCCCCCTACGGTCACCCCTCCACTTT. It is translated as CASSPLRSPLHF.

V and J are TRBV3-1 (or the pseudogene TRBV3-2) and TRBJ1-5, with unresolved D. The CDR3 contains 17 residues. Between the trimmed V and J ends, which lost 6 bases and 1 base, there was a span of 19 bases. Germline CDR1 reads LGHDT; CDR2 reads YNNKEL (reference sequence). Written as DNA, the CDR3 is TGTGCCAGCAGTCTCGGGTCTGGCGGCGGAAGCAATCAGCCCCAGCATTTT. Encoded protein: CASSLGSGGGSNQPQHF.

This rearrangement joins TRBV4-2 to TRBJ1-2; no firm D call. The length of the CDR3 is 13 residues. V was cut by 10 bases and J by 0 bases, with 12 bases left in between. The germline gives CDR1 LGHNA, CDR2 YNFKEQ. CDR3: CATRAGTNYGYTF. The CDR3 DNA reads TGTGCCACAAGAGCGGGGACTAACTATGGCTACACCTTC.

This chain connects TRBV20-1 to TRBJ2-7; D is unresolved. V shed 3 bases and J shed 3 bases, with 6 bases lying between them. CDR1 is DFQATT and CDR2 is SNEGSKA in the germline V gene (reference sequence). The CDR3 length is 11 residues. For the CDR3, the DNA is TGCAGTGCTAGTCAGTTCTACGAGCAGTACTTC. Amino acids: CSASQFYEQYF.

This chain joins TRBV11-2 and TRBJ2-7, with 11 bases lining up with TRBD1. CDR1 is SGHAT, CDR2 FQNNGV, per germline. The CDR3 spans 14 residues. V lost 4 bases, J lost 4 bases, and 3 bases stayed unmatched. The CDR3 DNA follows: TGTGCCAGCAGCTCCGGGACAGGGGGTTACGAGCAGTACTTC. Its protein product is CASSSGTGGYEQYF.

The chain joins TRBV11-2 to TRBJ1-2, with 8 bases aligning to TRBD1. The CDR3 is 15 amino acids. Germline-derived CDR1 and CDR2 are SGHAT and FQNNGV. V was pared by 5 bases and J by 3 bases, with 8 bases of the junction left unmatched. The CDR3 protein is CASSRNRGRDYGYTF. The DNA of the CDR3 is TGTGCCAGCAGCCGAAACAGGGGGAGGGACTATGGCTACACCTTC.

CDR3 in amino acids: CASSFRRGGLSGELFF. CDR3 DNA: TGTGCCAGCAGTTTCAGGCGGGGGGGCCTGAGCGGGGAGCTGTTTTTT. J is TRBJ2-2 and V is TRBV28; 9 positions agree with TRBD2. The V gene's germline CDR1 is MDHEN and CDR2 SYDVKM. The trim removed 3 bases at V and 7 bases at J, leaving 9 bases unmatched. CDR3 size: 16 residues.

The chain uses TRBV7-9 and TRBJ1-2; D is uncertain. The CDR3 contains 14 residues. Trimming took 7 bases from V and 4 from J, leaving 16 bases between them. Germline CDR1 is SEHNR and CDR2 is FQNEAQ (reference sequence). This CDR3 reads CASTSTGKGYGYTF. The CDR3 DNA reads TGTGCCAGCACCTCCACCGGGAAGGGCTATGGCTACACCTTC.

This clone was seen at least ten times. The genes are TRBV5-5 and TRBJ1-4; D is perhaps TRBD1 (5 bases). The V and J ends lost 4 bases and 1 base respectively, with 11 bases between them. CDR1 SGHKS and CDR2 YYEKEE come from the germline V gene (reference sequence). The CDR3 is made up of 15 amino acids. The CDR3 loop is CASSPPQGTNEKLFF. Here the CDR3 DNA reads TGTGCCAGCAGCCCCCCCCAGGGAACTAATGAAAAACTGTTTTTT. Combining the CDR3 with reference TRBV5-5 and TRBJ1-4 gives the whole variable domain DAGVTQSPTHLIKTRGQQVTLRCSPISGHKSVSWYQQVLGQGPQFIFQYYEKEERGRGNFPDRFSARQFPNYSSELNVNALLLGDSALYLCASSPPQGTNEKLFFGSGTQLSVL.

This chain uses TRBV2 with TRBJ1-1, with 8 bases that match TRBD1. This CDR3 comprises 17 residues. With 4 bases clipped from V and 0 bases from J, the junction kept 10 bases outside the gene matches. CDR1 and CDR2 (germline): SNHLY, FYNNEI. The CDR3 DNA is TGTGCCAGCAGTGTCCCCGGGACAGGACTCATGAACACTGAAGCTTTCTTT. Its protein product is CASSVPGTGLMNTEAFF.

This clone was found a few times. CDR3 nucleotide sequence: TGCGCCAGCAGCTCCCCCTGGGGGGAGAATACTGAAGCTTTCTTT. It yields the protein CASSSPWGENTEAFF. The chain is built from TRBV5-1 and TRBJ1-1; tentative D call: TRBD1 (5 bases). V lost 3 bases and J 5 bases, leaving 17 bases between the germline ends. Germline V gives CDR1 SGHRS, CDR2 YFSETQ. This CDR3 has 15 amino acids. Full variable domain (outside the CDR3, taken from reference TRBV5-1 and TRBJ1-1): KAGVTQTPRYLIKTRGQQVTLSCSPISGHRSVSWYQQTPGQGLQFLFEYFSETQRNKGNFPGRFSGRQFSNSRSEMNVSTLELGDSALYLCASSSPWGENTEAFFGQGTRLTVV.

This clone was counted between two and nine times. V gene TRBV11-2 combines with J gene TRBJ2-7; D possibly corresponds to TRBD2 (5 bases). CDR3 length: 15 amino acids. Germline V lookup: CDR1 SGHAT, CDR2 FQNNGV. Trimming pared 3 bases from V and 2 bases from J, leaving 14 bases between. Written as DNA, the CDR3 is TGTGCCAGCAGCTTTGGTCAGAGCGGAACCTACGAGCAGTACTTC. It specifies CASSFGQSGTYEQYF.

Here the CDR3 reads CASRKVPASHTEAFF. The CDR3 nucleotides read TGTGCCAGTAGGAAAGTTCCCGCGTCCCACACTGAAGCTTTCTTT. This chain uses TRBV19 with TRBJ1-1; D is ambiguous. Trimming stripped 6 bases from V and 3 bases from J, with 17 bases between. The CDR3 sequence is 15 residues long. The germline V gene encodes CDR1 LNHDA and CDR2 SQIVND (reference sequence).

There are a few counts of this clone. V usage is TRBV15 and J usage is TRBJ1-2, with D unresolved. V was shortened by 1 base and J by 4 bases, with 7 bases between the two germline ends. The CDR3 length is 13 residues. The V gene's germline CDR1 is LNHNV and CDR2 YYDKDF (reference sequence). This CDR3 reads CATSRVESYGYTF. The CDR3, as DNA: TGTGCCACCAGCAGAGTGGAGTCCTATGGCTACACCTTC.

The chain joins TRBV6-5 to TRBJ1-1; TRBD1 might be the D (5 bases). The ends were cut back, 7 bases at V and 1 base at J, with 13 bases in the middle. CDR3 length equals 14 residues. Looked up from germline, CDR1 is MNHEY and CDR2 is SVGAGI. CDR3 nucleotide sequence: TGTGCCAGCACGGTGGGGGGAAAGAACACTGAAGCTTTCTTT. As protein: CASTVGGKNTEAFF.

The chain carries TRBV7-2 and TRBJ2-7, with 10 positions matching TRBD1. This CDR3 contains 14 residues. The V gene's germline CDR1 is SGHTA and CDR2 FQGNSA. With 4 bases clipped from V and 0 bases from J, the junction kept 0 bases outside the gene matches. For the CDR3, the DNA is TGTGCCAGCAGCTGGGACAGGGGCTCCTACGAGCAGTACTTC. Translated: CASSWDRGSYEQYF.

The chain uses TRBV18 and TRBJ1-1; maybe TRBD1 (6 bases). Trimming stripped 1 base from V and 4 bases from J, with 7 bases between. The CDR3 runs 13 residues. Germline CDR1 is KGHSH and CDR2 is LQKENI. Written as DNA, the CDR3 is TGTGCCAGCTCACCACAAGGGGGCACTGAAGCTTTCTTT. It specifies CASSPQGGTEAFF.

The rearrangement uses TRBV7-3 and TRBJ2-3, with a possible D match to TRBD1 (6 bases). The V end lost 5 bases, the J end lost 0 bases, and 15 bases lay between the germline ends. The CDR3 extends over 16 amino acids. From germline, CDR1 is SGHTA and CDR2 FQGTGA. The CDR3: CASSLGALTSTDTQYF. CDR3 coding DNA: TGTGCCAGCAGCCTGGGGGCATTGACTAGCACAGATACGCAGTATTTT.

The table lists this clone with a few counts. The CDR3 protein is CASSPFGGNGNTIYF. The DNA for the CDR3 is TGTGCCAGCAGTCCATTTGGGGGGAACGGAAACACCATATATTTT. The chain employs TRBV28 and TRBJ1-3, with D possibly matching TRBD1 (5 bases). Germline CDR1 is MDHEN and CDR2 is SYDVKM. The CDR3 totals 15 residues. V was shortened by 5 bases and J by 4 bases, with 15 bases between the two germline ends. The variable domain in full, completed from reference TRBV28 and TRBJ1-3, reads DVKVTQSSRYLVKRTGEKVFLECVQDMDHENMFWYRQDPGLGLRLIYFSYDVKMKEKGDIPEGYSVSREKKERFSLILESASTNQTSMYLCASSPFGGNGNTIYFGEGSWLTVV.

The chain joins TRBV18 to TRBJ2-5, with D possibly matching TRBD1 (5 bases). The V and J ends lost 2 bases and 4 bases respectively, with 8 bases between them. Germline V lookup: CDR1 KGHSH, CDR2 LQKENI. The CDR3 spans 13 residues. The CDR3 sequence: CASSPAGLETQYF. CDR3 bases: TGTGCCAGCTCACCAGCAGGGTTAGAGACCCAGTACTTC.